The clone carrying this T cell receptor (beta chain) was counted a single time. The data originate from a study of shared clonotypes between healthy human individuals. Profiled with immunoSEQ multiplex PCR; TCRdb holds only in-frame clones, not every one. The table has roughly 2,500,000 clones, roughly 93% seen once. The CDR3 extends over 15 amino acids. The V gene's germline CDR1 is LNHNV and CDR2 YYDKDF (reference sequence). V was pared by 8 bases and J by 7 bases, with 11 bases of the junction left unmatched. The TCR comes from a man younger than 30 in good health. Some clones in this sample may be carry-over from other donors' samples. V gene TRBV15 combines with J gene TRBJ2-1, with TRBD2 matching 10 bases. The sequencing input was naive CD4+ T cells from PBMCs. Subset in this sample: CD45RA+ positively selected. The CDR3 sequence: CATRLPLAGVNEQFF. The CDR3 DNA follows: TGTGCCACCCGGCTCCCCCTAGCGGGAGTTAATGAGCAGTTCTTC.